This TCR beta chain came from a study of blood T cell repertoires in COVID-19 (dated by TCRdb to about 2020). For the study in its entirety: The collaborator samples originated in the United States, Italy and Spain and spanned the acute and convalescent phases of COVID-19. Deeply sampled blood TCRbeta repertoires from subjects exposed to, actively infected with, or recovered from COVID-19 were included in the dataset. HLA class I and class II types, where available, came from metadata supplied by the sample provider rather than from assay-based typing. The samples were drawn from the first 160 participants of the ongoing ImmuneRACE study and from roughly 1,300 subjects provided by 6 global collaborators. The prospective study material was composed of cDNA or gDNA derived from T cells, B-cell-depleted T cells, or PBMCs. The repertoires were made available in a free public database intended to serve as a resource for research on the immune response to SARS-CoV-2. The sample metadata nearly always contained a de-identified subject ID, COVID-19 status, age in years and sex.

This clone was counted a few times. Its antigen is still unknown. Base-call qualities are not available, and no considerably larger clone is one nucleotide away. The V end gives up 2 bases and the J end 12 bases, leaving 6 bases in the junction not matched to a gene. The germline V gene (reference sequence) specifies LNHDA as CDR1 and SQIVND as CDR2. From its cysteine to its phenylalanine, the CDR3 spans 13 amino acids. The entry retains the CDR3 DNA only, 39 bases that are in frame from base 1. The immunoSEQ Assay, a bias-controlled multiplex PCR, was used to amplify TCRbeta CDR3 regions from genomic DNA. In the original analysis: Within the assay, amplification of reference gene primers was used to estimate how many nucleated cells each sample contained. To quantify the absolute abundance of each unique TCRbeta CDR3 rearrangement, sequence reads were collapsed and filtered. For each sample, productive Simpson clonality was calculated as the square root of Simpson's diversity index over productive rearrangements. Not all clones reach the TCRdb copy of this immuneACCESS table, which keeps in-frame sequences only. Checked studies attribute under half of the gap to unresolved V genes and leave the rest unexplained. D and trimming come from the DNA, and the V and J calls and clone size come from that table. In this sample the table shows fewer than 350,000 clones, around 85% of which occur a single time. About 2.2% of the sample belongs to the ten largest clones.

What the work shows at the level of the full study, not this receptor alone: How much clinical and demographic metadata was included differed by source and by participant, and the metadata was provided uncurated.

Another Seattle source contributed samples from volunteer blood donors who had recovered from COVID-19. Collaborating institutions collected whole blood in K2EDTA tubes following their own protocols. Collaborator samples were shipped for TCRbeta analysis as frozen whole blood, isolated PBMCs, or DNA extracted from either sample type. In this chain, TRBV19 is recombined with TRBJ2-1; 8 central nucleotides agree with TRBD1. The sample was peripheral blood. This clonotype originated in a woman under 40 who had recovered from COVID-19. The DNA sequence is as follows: TGTGCCAGTAGTATAAGCAGGGGGCGAGGGCAGTTCTTC. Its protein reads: CASSISRGRGQFF.